The present T cell receptor (beta chain) was sequenced within a study of blood T cell repertoires in COVID-19. CDR1 and CDR2 from the germline V gene are MNHEY and SVGAGI. There are 15 residues in the CDR3. With 6 bases clipped from V and 5 bases from J, the junction kept 6 bases outside the gene matches. Here immunoSEQ multiplex PCR was the method, and the copy in TCRdb shows in-frame clones only, minus some. The sample has about 99,000 clones; about 80% are singletons. The sequence came from a human donor in a cohort sampled during active or convalescent COVID-19. Specimen: peripheral blood. The chain carries TRBV6-5 and TRBJ1-6, with 8 positions matching TRBD1. CDR3 loop: CASRPGQAHNSPLHF. DNA of the CDR3: TGTGCCAGCAGGCCGGGACAGGCCCATAATTCACCCCTCCACTTT.